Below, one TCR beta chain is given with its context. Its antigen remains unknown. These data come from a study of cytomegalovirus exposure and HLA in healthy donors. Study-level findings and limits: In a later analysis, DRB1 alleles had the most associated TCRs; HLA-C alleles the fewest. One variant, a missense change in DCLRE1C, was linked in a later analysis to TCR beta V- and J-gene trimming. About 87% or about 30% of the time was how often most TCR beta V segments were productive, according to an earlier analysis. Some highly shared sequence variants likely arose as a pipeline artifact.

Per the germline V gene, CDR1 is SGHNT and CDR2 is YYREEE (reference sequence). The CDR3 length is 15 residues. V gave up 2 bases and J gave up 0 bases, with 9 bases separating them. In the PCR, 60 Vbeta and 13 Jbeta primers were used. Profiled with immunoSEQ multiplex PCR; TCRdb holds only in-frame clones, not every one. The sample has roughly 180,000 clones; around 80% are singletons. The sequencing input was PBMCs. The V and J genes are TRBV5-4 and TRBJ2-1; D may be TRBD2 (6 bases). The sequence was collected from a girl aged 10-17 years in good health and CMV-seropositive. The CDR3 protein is CASSFAGPSYNEQFF. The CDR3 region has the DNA TGTGCCAGCAGCTTCGCGGGGCCCTCCTACAATGAGCAGTTCTTC.